This T cell receptor beta chain was documented in a study of identical twins. This clonotype showed up many times. A single record per CDR3 protein comes from TCRdb applying MiXCR to the 5' RACE reads. This sample has around 670,000 distinct CDR3 sequences; 5.5% to 6.5% occur once, and the top ten carry 1.5% to 2%. This CDR3 has 14 residues. V dropped 3 bases and J dropped 2; count of bases not matched to a gene: 2. Germline V gene data show CDR1 as SGHTA and CDR2 as FQGNSA. The rearrangement joins TRBV7-2 to TRBJ2-5, with 8 bases that match TRBD1. The sequence derives from a man aged 18 to 35 in good health. Sequenced material: naive T cells sorted from blood. CDR3 sequence (DNA): TGTGCCAGCAGCTTTGACAGGGGACAAGAGACCCAGTACTTC. As protein: CASSFDRGQETQYF.